This T cell receptor beta chain was identified in a study of T cell changes during pregnancy in multiple sclerosis. This CDR3 contains 15 residues. Trimming cost V 3 bases and J 6 bases; bases outside gene matches: 9. Germline lookup yields CDR1 LNHDA and CDR2 SQIVND (reference sequence). The repertoire was sequenced with immunoSEQ multiplex PCR; TCRdb's copy has only in-frame clones and lacks some. The table includes over 35,000 clones, roughly 93% detected once. The chain is built from TRBV19 and TRBJ2-3, with 7 bases fitting TRBD2. The specimen was CD4+ T cells from peripheral blood mononuclear cells, collected in the second trimester of pregnancy. The clonotype originates from a female donor with multiple sclerosis, enrolled in a pregnancy study. The CDR3 bases are TGTGCCAGTAGTATCGAACTAGCGCGAGGGGATACGCAGTATTTT. Protein sequence: CASSIELARGDTQYF. The full variable domain, rest sourced from reference TRBV19 and TRBJ2-3, is DGGITQSPKYLFRKEGQNVTLSCEQNLNHDAMYWYRQDPGQGLRLIYYSQIVNDFQKGDIAEGYSVSREKKESFPLTVTSAQKNPTAFYLCASSIELARGDTQYFGPGTRLTVL.